One sample yielded the 2 T cell receptor beta chains listed below, sequenced in a study of human T cells and chemical hapten exposure. In TCRdb, the RACE reads were re-called with MiXCR into one record per CDR3 protein. Here the sample spans about 34,000 distinct CDR3 sequences, roughly 6.4% being singletons. Described time point: patch test 1, 2 weeks after DPC sensitization. Specified treatment: therapeutic diphenylcyclopropenone sensitization with weekly scalp DPC. Total RNA was isolated from unfractionated whole blood. The specimen was whole blood, collected in connection with sensitization to the hapten diphenylcyclopropenone (DPC). These receptor sequences come from a woman in her thirties with alopecia areata. Some clones in this sample may be carry-over from other donors' samples.

The rearrangement joins TRBV7-8 to TRBJ2-6; TRBD1 matches 10 bases. Germline CDR1 and CDR2: SGHVS and FQNEAQ. Trimming took 4 bases from V and 0 from J; bases not matched to a gene: 9. The CDR3 length is 19 residues. This CDR3 reads CASSSTGGVRGSGANVLTF. The CDR3 DNA follows: TGTGCCAGCAGCTCGACAGGGGGCGTGAGGGGCTCTGGGGCCAACGTCCTGACTTTC.

CDR3 bases: TGTGCCTGGGGAACATTGGACAATCAGCCCCAGCATTTT. Protein: CAWGTLDNQPQHF. The chain joins TRBV30 to TRBJ1-5; D ambiguous. The CDR3 runs to 13 residues. Germline-derived CDR1 and CDR2 are GTSNPN and SVGIG (reference sequence). The V gene lost 5 bases and the J gene lost 3 bases, with 11 bases spanning the gap.